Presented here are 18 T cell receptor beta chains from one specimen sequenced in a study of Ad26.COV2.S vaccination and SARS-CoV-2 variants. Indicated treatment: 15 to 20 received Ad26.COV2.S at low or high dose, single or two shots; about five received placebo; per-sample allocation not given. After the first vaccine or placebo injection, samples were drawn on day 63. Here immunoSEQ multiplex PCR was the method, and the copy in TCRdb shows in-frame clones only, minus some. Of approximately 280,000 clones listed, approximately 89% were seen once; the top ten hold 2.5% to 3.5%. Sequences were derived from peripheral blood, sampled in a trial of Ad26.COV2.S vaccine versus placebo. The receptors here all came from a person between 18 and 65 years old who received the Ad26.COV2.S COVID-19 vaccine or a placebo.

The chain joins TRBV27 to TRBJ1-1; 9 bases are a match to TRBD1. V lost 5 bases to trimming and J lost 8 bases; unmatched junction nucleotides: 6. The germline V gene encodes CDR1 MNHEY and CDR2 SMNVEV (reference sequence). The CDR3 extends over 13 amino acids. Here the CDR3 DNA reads TGTGCCAGCAGTAAAACAGGGGGCTGGGAAGCTTTCTTT. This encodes CASSKTGGWEAFF.

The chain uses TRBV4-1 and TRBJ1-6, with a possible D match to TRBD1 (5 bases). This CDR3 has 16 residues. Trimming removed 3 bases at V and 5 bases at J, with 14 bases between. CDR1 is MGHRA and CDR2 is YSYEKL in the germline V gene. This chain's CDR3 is CASSHPGGGDNSPLHF. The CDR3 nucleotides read TGCGCCAGCAGCCACCCTGGTGGGGGGGATAATTCACCCCTCCACTTT.

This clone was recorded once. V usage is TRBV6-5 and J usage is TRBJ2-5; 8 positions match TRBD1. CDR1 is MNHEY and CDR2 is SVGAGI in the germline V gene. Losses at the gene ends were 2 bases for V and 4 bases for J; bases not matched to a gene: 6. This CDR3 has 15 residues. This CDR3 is CASSYTTGERETQYF. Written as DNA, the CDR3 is TGTGCCAGCAGTTACACGACAGGGGAGAGAGAGACCCAGTACTTC.

The CDR3 DNA follows: TGTGCCAGCAGCTGGGGGGCCCAAAGCGGGAGGACAGATACGCAGTATTTT. The encoded protein is CASSWGAQSGRTDTQYF. The V call is TRBV7-9, the J call TRBJ2-3; 9 bases line up with TRBD2. Germline loops: CDR1 SEHNR, CDR2 FQNEAQ (reference sequence). Trimming removed 4 bases from V and 3 bases from J; junction bases left unmatched: 11. CDR3 size: 17 residues.

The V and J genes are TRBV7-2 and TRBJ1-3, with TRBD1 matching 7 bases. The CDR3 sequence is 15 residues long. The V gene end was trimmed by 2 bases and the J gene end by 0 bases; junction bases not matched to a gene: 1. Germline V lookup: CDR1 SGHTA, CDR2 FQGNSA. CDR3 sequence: CASSLRTGSGNTIYF. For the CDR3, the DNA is TGTGCCAGCAGCTTAAGGACAGGCTCTGGAAACACCATATATTTT.

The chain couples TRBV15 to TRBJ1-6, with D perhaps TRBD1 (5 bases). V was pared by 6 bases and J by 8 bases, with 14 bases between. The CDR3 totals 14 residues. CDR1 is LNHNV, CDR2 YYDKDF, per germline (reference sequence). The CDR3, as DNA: TGTGCCACCAGTTCGGCAGGGCTGTATTCACCCCTCCACTTT. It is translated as CATSSAGLYSPLHF. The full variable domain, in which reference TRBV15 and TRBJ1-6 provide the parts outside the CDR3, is DAMVIQNPRYQVTQFGKPVTLSCSQTLNHNVMYWYQQKSSQAPKLLFHYYDKDFNNEADTPDNFQSRRPNTSFCFLDIRSPGLGDTAMYLCATSSAGLYSPLHFGNGTRLTVT.

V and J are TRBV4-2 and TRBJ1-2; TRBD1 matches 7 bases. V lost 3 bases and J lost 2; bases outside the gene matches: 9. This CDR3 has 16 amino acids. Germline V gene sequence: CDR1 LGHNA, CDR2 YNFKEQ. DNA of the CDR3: TGTGCCAGCAGCCAGGCCTACTTACAGGGGAACTATGGCTACACCTTC. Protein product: CASSQAYLQGNYGYTF.

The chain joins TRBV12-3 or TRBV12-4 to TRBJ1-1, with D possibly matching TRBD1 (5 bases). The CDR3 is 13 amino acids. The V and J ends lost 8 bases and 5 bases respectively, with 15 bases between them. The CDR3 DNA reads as TGTGCCAGCCGTGGGCGCGGGGGTACTGAAGCTTTCTTT. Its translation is CASRGRGGTEAFF.

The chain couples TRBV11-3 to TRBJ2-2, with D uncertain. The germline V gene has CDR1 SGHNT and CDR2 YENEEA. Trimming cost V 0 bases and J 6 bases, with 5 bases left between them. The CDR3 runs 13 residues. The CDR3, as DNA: TGTGCCAGCAGCTTAGAAGCACCCGGGGAGCTGTTTTTT. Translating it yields CASSLEAPGELFF.

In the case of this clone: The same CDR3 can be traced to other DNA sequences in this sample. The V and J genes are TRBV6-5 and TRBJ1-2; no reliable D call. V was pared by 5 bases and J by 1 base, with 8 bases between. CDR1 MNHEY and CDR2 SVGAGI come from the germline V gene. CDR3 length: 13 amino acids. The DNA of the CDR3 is TGTGCCAGCAGTCTACAGAGTAACTATGGCTACACCTTC. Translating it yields CASSLQSNYGYTF.

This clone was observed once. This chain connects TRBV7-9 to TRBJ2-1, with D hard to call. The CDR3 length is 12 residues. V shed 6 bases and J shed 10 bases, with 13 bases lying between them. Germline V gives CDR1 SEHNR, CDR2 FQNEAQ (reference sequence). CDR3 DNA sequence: TGTGCCAGCAGATTCTCTGATGGGGAGCAGTTCTTC. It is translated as CASRFSDGEQFF.

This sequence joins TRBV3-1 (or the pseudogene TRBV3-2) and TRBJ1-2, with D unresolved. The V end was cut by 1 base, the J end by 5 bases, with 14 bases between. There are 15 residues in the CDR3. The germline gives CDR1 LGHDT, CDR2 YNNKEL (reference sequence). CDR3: CASSQGKPSTYGYTF. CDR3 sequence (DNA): TGTGCCAGCAGCCAAGGCAAGCCCTCTACTTATGGCTACACCTTC.

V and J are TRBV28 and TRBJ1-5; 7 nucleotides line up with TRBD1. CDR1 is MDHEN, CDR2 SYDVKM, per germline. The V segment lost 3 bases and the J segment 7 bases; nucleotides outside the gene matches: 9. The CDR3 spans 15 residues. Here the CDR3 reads CASSLGTGVLQPQHF. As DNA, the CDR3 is TGTGCCAGCAGTTTGGGAACAGGGGTGCTACAGCCCCAGCATTTT.

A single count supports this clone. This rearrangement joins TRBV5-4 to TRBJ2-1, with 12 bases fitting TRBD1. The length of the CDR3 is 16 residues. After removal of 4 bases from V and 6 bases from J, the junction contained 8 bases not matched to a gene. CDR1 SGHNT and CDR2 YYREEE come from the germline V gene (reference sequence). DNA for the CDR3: TGTGCCAGCAGCCCCTGGGGGACAGGGGGCTTCAATGAGCAGTTCTTC. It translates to CASSPWGTGGFNEQFF.

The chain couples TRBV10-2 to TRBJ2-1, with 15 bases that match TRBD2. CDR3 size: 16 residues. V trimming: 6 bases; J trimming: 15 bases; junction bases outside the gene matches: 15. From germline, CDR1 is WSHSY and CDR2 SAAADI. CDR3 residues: CASRPPGLAGGYGVFF. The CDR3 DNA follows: TGCGCCAGCAGACCTCCGGGACTAGCGGGGGGCTACGGAGTGTTCTTC.

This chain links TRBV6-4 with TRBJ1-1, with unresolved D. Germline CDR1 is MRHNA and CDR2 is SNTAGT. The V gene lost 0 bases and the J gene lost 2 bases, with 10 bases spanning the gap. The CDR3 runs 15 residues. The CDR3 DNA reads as TGTGCCAGCAGTGACTCGACCGCCGGAAACACTGAAGCTTTCTTT. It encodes CASSDSTAGNTEAFF.

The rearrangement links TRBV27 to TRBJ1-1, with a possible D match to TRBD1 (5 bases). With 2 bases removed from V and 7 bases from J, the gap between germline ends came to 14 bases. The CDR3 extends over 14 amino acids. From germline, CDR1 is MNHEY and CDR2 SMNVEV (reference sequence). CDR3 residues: CASSLSGAGGEAFF. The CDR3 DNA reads TGTGCCAGCAGTTTAAGCGGGGCCGGGGGTGAAGCTTTCTTT.

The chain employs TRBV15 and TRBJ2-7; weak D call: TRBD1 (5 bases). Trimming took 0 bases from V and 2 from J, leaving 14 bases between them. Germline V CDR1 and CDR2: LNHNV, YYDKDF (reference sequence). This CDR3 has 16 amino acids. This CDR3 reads CATSREGHGTTYEQYF. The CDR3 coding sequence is TGTGCCACCAGCAGAGAGGGGCATGGTACCACCTACGAGCAGTACTTC.